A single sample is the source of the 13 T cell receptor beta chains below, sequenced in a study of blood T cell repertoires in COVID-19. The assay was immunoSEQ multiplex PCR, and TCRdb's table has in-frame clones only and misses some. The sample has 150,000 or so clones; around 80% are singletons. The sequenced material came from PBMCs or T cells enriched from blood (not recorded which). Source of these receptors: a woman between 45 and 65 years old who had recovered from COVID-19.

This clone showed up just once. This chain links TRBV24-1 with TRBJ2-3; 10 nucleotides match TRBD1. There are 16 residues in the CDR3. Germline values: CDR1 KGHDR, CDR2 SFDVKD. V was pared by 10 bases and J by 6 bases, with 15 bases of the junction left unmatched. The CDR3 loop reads CATGGDGTGARDTQYF. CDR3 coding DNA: TGTGCCACTGGGGGCGATGGGACAGGGGCCAGGGATACGCAGTATTTT.

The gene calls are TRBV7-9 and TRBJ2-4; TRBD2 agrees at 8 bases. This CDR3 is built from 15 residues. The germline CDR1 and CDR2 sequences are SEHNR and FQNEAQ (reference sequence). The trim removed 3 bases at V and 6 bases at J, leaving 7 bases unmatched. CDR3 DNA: TGTGCCAGCAGCTTTGCTGGGGCGGGGGGAAACATTCAGTACTTC. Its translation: CASSFAGAGGNIQYF.

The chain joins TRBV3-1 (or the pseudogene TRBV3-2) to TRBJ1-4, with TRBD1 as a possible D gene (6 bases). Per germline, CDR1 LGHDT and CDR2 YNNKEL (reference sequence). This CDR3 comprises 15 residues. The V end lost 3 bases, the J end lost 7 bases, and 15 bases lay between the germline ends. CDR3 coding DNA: TGTGCCAGCAGCCATTTGGACAGTAGAAGTGAAAAACTGTTTTTT. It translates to CASSHLDSRSEKLFF.

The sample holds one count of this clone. CDR3: CSVVVGTGYTDTQYF. CDR3 coding DNA: TGCAGCGTTGTGGTGGGGACAGGTTACACAGATACGCAGTATTTT. The chain joins TRBV29-1 to TRBJ2-3; 8 bases fit TRBD1. This CDR3 is built from 15 residues. V gave up 4 bases and J gave up 2 bases; unmatched junction bases: 8. The germline CDR1 and CDR2 sequences are SQVTM and ANQGSEA.

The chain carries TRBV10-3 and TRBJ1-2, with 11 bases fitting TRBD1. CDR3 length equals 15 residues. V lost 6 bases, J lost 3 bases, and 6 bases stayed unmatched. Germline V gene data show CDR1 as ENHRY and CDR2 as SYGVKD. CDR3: CAIRKGTGGDYGYTF. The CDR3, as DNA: TGTGCCATCAGGAAAGGGACAGGGGGGGACTATGGCTACACCTTC.

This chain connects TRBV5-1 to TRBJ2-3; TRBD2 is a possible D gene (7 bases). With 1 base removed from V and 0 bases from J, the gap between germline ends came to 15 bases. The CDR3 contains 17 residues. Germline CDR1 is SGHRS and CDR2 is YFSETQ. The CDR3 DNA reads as TGCGCCAGCAGCTTGTGGTCGGGGGGCGGGAGCACAGATACGCAGTATTTT. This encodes CASSLWSGGGSTDTQYF.

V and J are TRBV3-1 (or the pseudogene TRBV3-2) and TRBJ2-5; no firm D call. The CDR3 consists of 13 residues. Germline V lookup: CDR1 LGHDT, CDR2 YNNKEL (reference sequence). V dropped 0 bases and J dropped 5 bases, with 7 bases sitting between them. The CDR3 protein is CASSQDARETQYF. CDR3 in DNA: TGTGCCAGCAGCCAAGATGCTAGGGAGACCCAGTACTTC.

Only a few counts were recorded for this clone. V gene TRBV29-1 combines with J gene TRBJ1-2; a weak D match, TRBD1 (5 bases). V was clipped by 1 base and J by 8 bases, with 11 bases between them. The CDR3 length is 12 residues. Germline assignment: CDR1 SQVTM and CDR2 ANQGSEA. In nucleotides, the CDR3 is TGCAGCGTTGAAGGCTCCGGGGGAGGCTACACCTTC. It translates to CSVEGSGGGYTF.

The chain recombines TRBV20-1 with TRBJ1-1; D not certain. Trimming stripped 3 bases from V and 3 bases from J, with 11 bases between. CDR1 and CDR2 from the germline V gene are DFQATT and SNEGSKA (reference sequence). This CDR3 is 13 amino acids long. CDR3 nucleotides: TGCAGTGCTAGTGGCGTAAGTGACACTGAAGCTTTCTTT. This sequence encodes CSASGVSDTEAFF.

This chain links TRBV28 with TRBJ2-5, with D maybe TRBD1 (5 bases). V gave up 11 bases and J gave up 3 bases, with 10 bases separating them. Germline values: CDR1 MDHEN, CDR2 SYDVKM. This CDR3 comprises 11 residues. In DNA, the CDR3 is TGTGCCTGGGGCCTTGAAGAGACCCAGTACTTC. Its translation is CAWGLEETQYF.

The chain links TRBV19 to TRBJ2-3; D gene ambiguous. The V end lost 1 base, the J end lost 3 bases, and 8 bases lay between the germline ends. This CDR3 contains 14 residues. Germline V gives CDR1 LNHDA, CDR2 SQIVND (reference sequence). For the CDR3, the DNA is TGTGCCAGTAGTATAGCCCCCCAGACAGATACGCAGTATTTT. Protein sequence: CASSIAPQTDTQYF.

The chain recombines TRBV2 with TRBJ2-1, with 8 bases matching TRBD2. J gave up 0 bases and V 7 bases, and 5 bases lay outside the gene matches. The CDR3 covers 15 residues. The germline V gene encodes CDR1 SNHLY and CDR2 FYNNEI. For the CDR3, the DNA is TGTGCCAGCAACGTACGGGGGGGCTCCTACAATGAGCAGTTCTTC. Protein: CASNVRGGSYNEQFF. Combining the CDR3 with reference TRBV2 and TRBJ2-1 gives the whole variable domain EPEVTQTPSHQVTQMGQEVILRCVPISNHLYFYWYRQILGQKVEFLVSFYNNEISEKSEIFDDQFSVERPDGSNFTLKIRSTKLEDSAMYFCASNVRGGSYNEQFFGPGTRLTVL.

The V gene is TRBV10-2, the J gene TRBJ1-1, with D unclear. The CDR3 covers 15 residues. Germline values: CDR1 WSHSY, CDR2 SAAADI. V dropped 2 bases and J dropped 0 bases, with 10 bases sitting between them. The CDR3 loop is CASSETVYMNTEAFF. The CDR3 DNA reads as TGCGCCAGCAGTGAGACAGTCTATATGAACACTGAAGCTTTCTTT.